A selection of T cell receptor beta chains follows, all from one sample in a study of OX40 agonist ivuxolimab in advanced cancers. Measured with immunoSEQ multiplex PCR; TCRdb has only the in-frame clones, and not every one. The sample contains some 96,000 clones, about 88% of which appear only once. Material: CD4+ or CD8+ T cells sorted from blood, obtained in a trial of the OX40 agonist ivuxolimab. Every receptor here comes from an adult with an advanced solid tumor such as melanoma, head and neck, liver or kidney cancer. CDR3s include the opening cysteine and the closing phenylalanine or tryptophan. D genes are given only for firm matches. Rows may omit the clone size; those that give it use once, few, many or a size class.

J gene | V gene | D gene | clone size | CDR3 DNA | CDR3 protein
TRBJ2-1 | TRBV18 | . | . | TGTGCCAGCTCACCATACCGGGGAGGCTACAATGAGCAGTTCTTC | CASSPYRGGYNEQFF
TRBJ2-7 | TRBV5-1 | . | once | TGCGCCAGCAGCTCCCTGGACTTTCTCCGGGGGGAGCAGTACTTC | CASSSLDFLRGEQYF
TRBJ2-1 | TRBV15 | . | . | TGTGCCACCAGCAGAGATTGGCAGGGATACAATGAGCAGTTCTTC | CATSRDWQGYNEQFF
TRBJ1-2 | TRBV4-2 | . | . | TGTGCCAGCAGCCAGAGCGGGGGGCGCGGGAGATATGGCTACACCTTC | CASSQSGGRGRYGYTF
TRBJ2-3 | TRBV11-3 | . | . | TGTGCCAGCAGAGGACTCACAGATACGCAGTATTTT | CASRGLTDTQYF
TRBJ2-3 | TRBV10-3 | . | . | TGTGCCATCAGTGAGAGGGGGGGAGGCACAGATACGCAGTATTTT | CAISERGGGTDTQYF
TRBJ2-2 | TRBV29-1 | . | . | TGCAGCGTTGGTGGGGGATCCGGGGAGCTGTTTTTT | CSVGGGSGELFF
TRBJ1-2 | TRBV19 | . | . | TGTGCCAGTAGTCCGAGGATGCGTTTTGGCTACACCTTC | CASSPRMRFGYTF
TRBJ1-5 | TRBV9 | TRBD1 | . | TGTGCCAGCAGCGTCACAGGGGCCGACAATCAGCCCCAGCATTTT | CASSVTGADNQPQHF
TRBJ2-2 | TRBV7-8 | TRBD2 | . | TGTGCCAGCAGCTTGGCGGGAGGTGGTACCGGGGAGCTGTTTTTT | CASSLAGGGTGELFF
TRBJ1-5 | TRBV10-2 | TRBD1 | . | TGCGCCAGCAGTGAGCCTGACGGGACAGTCTCGGGCAATCAGCCCCAGCATTTT | CASSEPDGTVSGNQPQHF
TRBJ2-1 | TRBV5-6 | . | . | TGTGCCAGCAGCTTGGTCTCGCTCCTTTCCTACAATGAGCAGTTCTTC | CASSLVSLLSYNEQFF
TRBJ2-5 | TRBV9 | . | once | TGTGCCAGCAGCGCCCGGGACGGCCAAGAGACCCAGTACTTC | CASSARDGQETQYF
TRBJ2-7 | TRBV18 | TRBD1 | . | TGTGCCAGCTCACCGGGACAGGGGACTTATAGCGAGCAGTACTTC | CASSPGQGTYSEQYF
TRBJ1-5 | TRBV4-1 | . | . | TGCGCCAGCAGCCAAGTTGGGAATAACAATCAGCCCCAGCATTTT | CASSQVGNNNQPQHF
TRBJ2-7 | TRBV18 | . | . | TGTGCCAGCTCGGGGATGGCGGGGCCCTACGAGCAGTACTTC | CASSGMAGPYEQYF
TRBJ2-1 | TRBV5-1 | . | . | TGCGCCAGCAGCTTGGTCGGGGAGAGCTACAATGAGCAGTTCTTC | CASSLVGESYNEQFF
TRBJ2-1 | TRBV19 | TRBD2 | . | TGTGCCAGTTCCGGGACGCGGGAGCATGAGCAGTTCTTC | CASSGTREHEQFF
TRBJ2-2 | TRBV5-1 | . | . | TGCGCCAGCAGCTTGGTGGAGAACACCGGGGAGCTGTTTTTT | CASSLVENTGELFF
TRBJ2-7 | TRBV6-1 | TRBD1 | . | TGTGCCAGCAGTGAATCGGGGACAGGGGTAGAACGGCAGTACTTC | CASSESGTGVERQYF
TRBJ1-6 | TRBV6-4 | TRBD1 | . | TGTGCCAGCAGTTTCGGTCCGGGACAGGGAACGTCACCCCTCCACTTT | CASSFGPGQGTSPLHF
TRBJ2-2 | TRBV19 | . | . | TGTGCCAGTAGTATAAGGATGAACACCGGGGAGCTGTTTTTT | CASSIRMNTGELFF
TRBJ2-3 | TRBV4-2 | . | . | TGTGCCAGCAGCCAAGAGGTGGGGGCGAGCACAGATACGCAGTATTTT | CASSQEVGASTDTQYF
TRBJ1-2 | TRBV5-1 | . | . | TGCGCCAGCAGTCAAGATAGGGTTAGATATGGCTACACCTTC | CASSQDRVRYGYTF
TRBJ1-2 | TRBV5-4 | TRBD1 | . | TGTGCCAGCAGCAGGCGGGACAGGGGAAAGTATGGCTACACCTTC | CASSRRDRGKYGYTF
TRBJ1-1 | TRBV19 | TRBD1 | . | TGTGCCAGTAGCGCGGGACAGGGGGGCACTGAAGCTTTCTTT | CASSAGQGGTEAFF
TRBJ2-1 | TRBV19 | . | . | TGTGCCAGTAGTATAGCGAAGGGGACCTACAATGAGCAGTTCTTC | CASSIAKGTYNEQFF
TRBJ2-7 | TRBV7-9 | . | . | TGTGCCAGCAGCCTATGGGACTCGGGGACGGGAACTTACGAGCAGTACTTC | CASSLWDSGTGTYEQYF
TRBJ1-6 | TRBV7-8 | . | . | TGTGCCAGCAGCCAAGTCAGTTCACCCCTCCACTTT | CASSQVSSPLHF
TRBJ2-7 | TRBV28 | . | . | TGTGCCAGCAGTTTGGGCCCTCTCTACGAGCAGTACTTC | CASSLGPLYEQYF
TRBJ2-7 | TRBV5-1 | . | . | TGCGCCAGCAGCGGCGAGGGGAAGACCTACGAGCAGTACTTC | CASSGEGKTYEQYF